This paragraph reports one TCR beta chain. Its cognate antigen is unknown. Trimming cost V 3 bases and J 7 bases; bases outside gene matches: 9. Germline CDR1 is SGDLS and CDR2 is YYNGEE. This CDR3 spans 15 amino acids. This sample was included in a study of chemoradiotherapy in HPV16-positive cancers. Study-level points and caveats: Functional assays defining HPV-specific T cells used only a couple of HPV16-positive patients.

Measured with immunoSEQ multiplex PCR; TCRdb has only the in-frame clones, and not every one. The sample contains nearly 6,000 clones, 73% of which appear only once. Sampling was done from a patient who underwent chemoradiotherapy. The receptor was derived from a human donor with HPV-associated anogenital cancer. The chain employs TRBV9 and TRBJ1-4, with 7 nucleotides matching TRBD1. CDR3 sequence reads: CASSGQGRGGEKLFF. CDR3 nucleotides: TGTGCCAGCAGCGGACAGGGAAGAGGAGGTGAAAAACTGTTTTTT. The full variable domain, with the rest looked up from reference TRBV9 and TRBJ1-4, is DSGVTQTPKHLITATGQRVTLRCSPRSGDLSVYWYQQSLDQGLQFLIQYYNGEERAKGNILERFSAQQFPDLHSELNLSSLELGDSALYFCASSGQGRGGEKLFFGSGTQLSVL.